The 31 T cell receptor beta chains below all came from one sample that was sequenced in a study of cytomegalovirus exposure and HLA in healthy donors. PCR amplification relied on 60 Vbeta primers (plus 13 Jbeta primers). Profiled with immunoSEQ multiplex PCR; TCRdb holds only in-frame clones, not every one. The data contain some 220,000 clones, approximately 84% of them singletons. Sequenced sample: PBMCs. The receptors stem from a girl aged 2-10 years in good health and CMV-seronegative.

This chain uses TRBV10-1 with TRBJ1-1; TRBD1 might be the D (6 bases). Trimming cost V 7 bases and J 6 bases, with 18 bases left between them. The CDR3 has 14 residues. Germline CDR1 reads WNHNN; CDR2 reads SYGVQD (reference sequence). The CDR3 loop reads CASTPDRNSAEAFF. The CDR3 DNA reads as TGCGCCAGCACCCCGGACAGAAACAGCGCTGAAGCTTTCTTT.

The chain carries TRBV7-6 and TRBJ2-2; 9 nucleotides agree with TRBD2. The junction had 2 bases not matched to a gene; V was cut back by 5 bases and J by 1 base. Germline lookup yields CDR1 SGHVS and CDR2 FNYEAQ. The CDR3 sequence is 15 residues long. DNA for the CDR3: TGTGCCAGCAGCCTGACTAGCGGGAACACCGGGGAGCTGTTTTTT. This translates into CASSLTSGNTGELFF.

V is TRBV25-1 and J is TRBJ1-3, with D maybe TRBD1 (5 bases). There are 16 residues in the CDR3. The germline CDR1 and CDR2 sequences are MGHDK and SYGVNS. Trimming removed 1 base from V and 0 bases from J, with 10 bases in between. DNA for the CDR3: TGTGCCAGCAGTGAATGGGGCCGAACCTCTGGAAACACCATATATTTT. It encodes CASSEWGRTSGNTIYF.

The CDR3 DNA follows: TGCAGCGGACAGGAGACTGAAGCTTTCTTT. This translates into CSGQETEAFF. This chain joins TRBV29-1 and TRBJ1-1; a possible D gene is TRBD1 (6 bases). CDR1 SQVTM and CDR2 ANQGSEA come from the germline V gene. The CDR3 totals 10 residues. V was trimmed by 7 bases and J by 5 bases, leaving 8 bases between them.

This chain uses TRBV29-1 with TRBJ1-2, with 8 positions matching TRBD1. Germline loops: CDR1 SQVTM, CDR2 ANQGSEA. CDR3 size: 15 residues. Trimming cost V 7 bases and J 3 bases; bases outside gene matches: 13. In DNA form, the CDR3 reads TGCAGCGGGTACGGAGCAGGGGGCGGTGACTATGGCTACACCTTC. Protein sequence: CSGYGAGGGDYGYTF.

The gene calls are TRBV6-1 and TRBJ1-4; 9 nucleotides align to TRBD1. CDR1 MNHNS and CDR2 SASEGT come from the germline V gene. The CDR3 consists of 16 residues. The V and J ends lost 1 base and 6 bases, in that order; junction bases with no gene match: 6. CDR3 DNA: TGTGCCAGCAGTGAAGATCGGGACAGGGTGTATGAAAAACTGTTTTTT. Translation: CASSEDRDRVYEKLFF.

The rearrangement joins TRBV5-1 to TRBJ2-7, with 7 bases identical to TRBD1. The CDR3 is 14 residues long. Trimming removed 7 bases from V and 5 bases from J; junction bases left unmatched: 12. Germline assignment: CDR1 SGHRS and CDR2 YFSETQ. The CDR3 loop reads CASGRQGPPHEQYF. CDR3 coding DNA: TGCGCCAGCGGAAGACAGGGCCCCCCGCACGAGCAGTACTTC.

In DNA, the CDR3 is TGCGCCAGCAGCTTGGGGGACAGGGTAGACGAAAAACTGTTTTTT. Protein sequence: CASSLGDRVDEKLFF. This sequence joins TRBV5-1 and TRBJ1-4; 9 bases fit TRBD1. The germline V gene has CDR1 SGHRS and CDR2 YFSETQ. The J segment lost 8 bases and the V segment lost 0 bases, leaving 5 bases of the junction unmatched. This CDR3 has 15 residues.

CDR3 residues: CASSRNPPGTGTTGELFF. For the CDR3, the DNA is TGCGCCAGCAGCCGAAACCCCCCCGGGACAGGGACCACCGGGGAGCTGTTTTTT. V and J are TRBV5-1 and TRBJ2-2; 9 nucleotides match TRBD1. The CDR3 is 18 residues long. Trimming took 4 bases from V and 4 from J; bases not matched to a gene: 14. CDR1 is SGHRS and CDR2 is YFSETQ in the germline V gene.

A remark on this clone: The sample has other DNA sequences that encode this CDR3 too. The gene calls are TRBV19 and TRBJ2-7; D is perhaps TRBD2 (5 bases). The V end was cut by 2 bases, the J end by 1 base, with 6 bases between. The V gene's germline CDR1 is LNHDA and CDR2 SQIVND (reference sequence). The CDR3 runs 13 residues. In DNA, the CDR3 is TGTGCCAGTAGTATATCGGGGTCCTACGAGCAGTACTTC. It encodes CASSISGSYEQYF.

This chain uses TRBV6-5 with TRBJ2-5, with a weak D call TRBD2 (5 bases). CDR1 is MNHEY and CDR2 is SVGAGI in the germline V gene. The length of the CDR3 is 14 residues. The germline V and J ends were trimmed by 5 bases and 6 bases, with 16 bases remaining between them. The CDR3 coding sequence is TGTGCCAGCAGTGCGGACTTTGCCACGAAGACCCAGTACTTC. The encoded protein is CASSADFATKTQYF.

This clone was found a few times. CDR3 region: CASSSGQAQPQHF. CDR3 coding DNA: TGCGCCAGCAGCAGCGGACAGGCCCAGCCCCAGCATTTT. The V call is TRBV4-1, the J call TRBJ1-5; TRBD1 matches at 7 bases. The CDR3 length is 13 residues. The germline V gene has CDR1 MGHRA and CDR2 YSYEKL. Trimming removed 5 bases from V and 7 bases from J; junction bases left unmatched: 5.

The V call is TRBV19, the J call TRBJ1-2; D call uncertain. The CDR3 loop spans 17 amino acids. V lost 3 bases, J lost 6 bases, and 23 bases lay in between. The germline V gene has CDR1 LNHDA and CDR2 SQIVND (reference sequence). The CDR3 bases are TGTGCCAGTAGTATTGGGCTAAGAGGGCGCCTGACACATGGCTACACCTTC. Its translation: CASSIGLRGRLTHGYTF.

J is TRBJ2-7 and V is TRBV13; D is undetermined. The CDR3 runs to 11 residues. Between the trimmed V and J ends, which lost 4 bases and 4 bases, there was a span of 5 bases. In germline, CDR1 is PRHDT, CDR2 FYEKMQ (reference sequence). CDR3 region: CASSSGYEQYF. In nucleotides, the CDR3 is TGTGCCAGCAGCTCCGGGTACGAGCAGTACTTC.

V usage is TRBV10-3 and J usage is TRBJ1-2; D is unresolved. The V gene lost 2 bases and the J gene lost 4 bases, with 5 bases spanning the gap. CDR3 length equals 12 residues. Germline CDR1 reads ENHRY; CDR2 reads SYGVKD. CDR3 coding DNA: TGTGCCATCAGTGAGGAGAGCTATGGCTACACCTTC. Protein sequence: CAISEESYGYTF.

V usage is TRBV4-2 and J usage is TRBJ2-4; a weak D match, TRBD1 (5 bases). From germline, CDR1 is LGHNA and CDR2 YNFKEQ. V lost 0 bases, J lost 8 bases, and 17 bases lay in between. This CDR3 is 16 amino acids long. The CDR3 DNA reads TGTGCCAGCAGCCAAGAATCGGCAGGGATGACGGACATTCAGTACTTC. It specifies CASSQESAGMTDIQYF.

This clone was seen only once. The chain links TRBV5-1 to TRBJ1-1; D remains ambiguous. The V end was cut by 3 bases, the J end by 7 bases, with 13 bases between. The CDR3 has 13 residues. Germline V gene lookup returns CDR1 SGHRS and CDR2 YFSETQ. CDR3 sequence (DNA): TGCGCCAGCAGCTCCCGGCCCGGAGATGAAGCTTTCTTT. It yields the protein CASSSRPGDEAFF.

This chain connects TRBV18 to TRBJ1-3; possibly TRBD1 for D (5 bases). V was pared by 3 bases and J by 4 bases, with 16 bases between. This CDR3 comprises 16 residues. Germline V gene lookup returns CDR1 KGHSH and CDR2 LQKENI. In DNA form, the CDR3 reads TGTGCCAGCTCACCGGTCGGGGGAACGGGGGGAAACACCATATATTTT. It encodes CASSPVGGTGGNTIYF.

The chain joins TRBV7-3 to TRBJ2-3, with 7 bases lining up with TRBD2. The V gene's germline CDR1 is SGHTA and CDR2 FQGTGA. The CDR3 sequence is 10 residues long. The CDR3 region has the DNA TGTAGCGGGGAAGCAGATACGCAGTATTTT. Residues: CSGEADTQYF. Full variable domain (missing parts from reference TRBV7-3 and TRBJ2-3): GAGVSQTPSNKVTEKGKYVELRCDPISGHTALYWYRQSLGQGPEFLIYFQGTGAADDSGLPNDRFFAVRPEGSVSTLKIQRTERGDSAVYLCSGEADTQYFGPGTRLTVL.

This clone was seen a handful of times. CDR3 residues: CAWSRLNTEAFF. CDR3 coding DNA: TGTGCCTGGAGTCGGTTGAACACTGAAGCTTTCTTT. This sequence joins TRBV30 and TRBJ1-1; D remains ambiguous. The CDR3 runs to 12 residues. V was cut by 2 bases and J by 0 bases, with 4 bases left in between. Germline values: CDR1 GTSNPN, CDR2 SVGIG (reference sequence).

The chain uses TRBV11-2 and TRBJ1-4; the D is unclear. This CDR3 is 15 amino acids long. CDR1 is SGHAT and CDR2 is FQNNGV in the germline V gene. V gave up 5 bases and J gave up 3 bases, with 13 bases separating them. CDR3 sequence (DNA): TGTGCCAGCAGCCCAAGGAGGCGGGCTAATGAAAAACTGTTTTTT. Protein: CASSPRRRANEKLFF.

The J gene is TRBJ2-3, the V gene TRBV7-9; the D is unclear. The CDR3 length is 13 residues. The V end was cut by 2 bases, the J end by 6 bases, with 9 bases between. Germline V gene data show CDR1 as SEHNR and CDR2 as FQNEAQ (reference sequence). The CDR3 loop is CASSLSMVDTQYF. Written as DNA, the CDR3 is TGTGCCAGCAGCTTATCTATGGTGGATACGCAGTATTTT. The full variable domain, rest sourced from reference TRBV7-9 and TRBJ2-3, is DTGVSQNPRHKITKRGQNVTFRCDPISEHNRLYWYRQTLGQGPEFLTYFQNEAQLEKSRLLSDRFSAERPKGSFSTLEIQRTEQGDSAMYLCASSLSMVDTQYFGPGTRLTVL.

This clone was detected only a few times. The gene calls are TRBV9 and TRBJ1-1, with D unclear. The germline V gene encodes CDR1 SGDLS and CDR2 YYNGEE. CDR3 length equals 11 residues. The V gene lost 3 bases and the J gene lost 2 bases, with 2 bases spanning the gap. The CDR3 nucleotides read TGTGCCAGCAGCGCTAACACTGAAGCTTTCTTT. Protein sequence: CASSANTEAFF.

The V and J genes are TRBV7-9 and TRBJ1-4, with D possibly matching TRBD1 (6 bases). Trimming pared 1 base from V and 10 bases from J, leaving 13 bases between. This CDR3 has 14 residues. Germline assignment: CDR1 SEHNR and CDR2 FQNEAQ (reference sequence). The CDR3, as DNA: TGTGCCAGCAGCTTAGGGCAGGGGAGTGGAAAACTGTTTTTT. Its translation: CASSLGQGSGKLFF.

This clone was recorded only once. The rearrangement joins TRBV27 to TRBJ1-3; a weak D match, TRBD1 (5 bases). The CDR3 is made up of 17 amino acids. V was cut by 0 bases and J by 1 base, with 13 bases left in between. Germline loops: CDR1 MNHEY, CDR2 SMNVEV (reference sequence). Here the CDR3 reads CASSLSGGGVSGNTIYF. In DNA, the CDR3 is TGTGCCAGCAGTTTATCGGGCGGGGGGGTTTCTGGAAACACCATATATTTT.

The CDR3 nucleotides read TGTGCCTGGAGTGTACGACAGGGTACTGAAGCTTTCTTT. This encodes CAWSVRQGTEAFF. The genes are TRBV30 and TRBJ1-1, with 7 nucleotides matching TRBD1. This CDR3 region has 13 residues. The V gene end was trimmed by 0 bases and the J gene end by 5 bases; junction bases not matched to a gene: 3. Germline V gene lookup returns CDR1 GTSNPN and CDR2 SVGIG (reference sequence).

This clone was seen once. The chain has TRBV6-1 and TRBJ2-2; 8 nucleotides agree with TRBD1. Trimming at V came to 4 bases and at J to 6 bases, leaving 4 bases not matched to a gene. The length of the CDR3 is 14 residues. Germline V lookup: CDR1 MNHNS, CDR2 SASEGT. The DNA of the CDR3 is TGTGCCAGCAGTGTGACAGGGGAACCCGGGGAGCTGTTTTTT. This translates into CASSVTGEPGELFF.

The chain carries TRBV5-4 and TRBJ2-1; TRBD1 agrees at 7 bases. Per the germline V gene, CDR1 is SGHNT and CDR2 is YYREEE (reference sequence). This CDR3 region has 16 residues. The junction had 11 bases not matched to a gene; V was cut back by 4 bases and J by 4 bases. DNA of the CDR3: TGTGCCAGCAGCCGGACAGGAACACGTCAATACAATGAGCAGTTCTTC. Translated: CASSRTGTRQYNEQFF.

V usage is TRBV9 and J usage is TRBJ2-5; 7 bases align to TRBD2. CDR3 length equals 15 residues. In germline, CDR1 is SGDLS, CDR2 YYNGEE. Germline trimming cut 3 bases from V and 2 bases from J; bases unmatched to any gene: 7. The CDR3 DNA follows: TGTGCCAGCAGCGCAACCGCGGGGGATCAAGAGACCCAGTACTTC. It specifies CASSATAGDQETQYF.

A word on this clone: At one of its ends the junction is not consistent with the germline gene, which may arise from a read error. The chain has TRBV7-9 and TRBJ1-2; weak D call: TRBD1 (5 bases). The CDR3 length is 12 residues. Germline assignment: CDR1 SEHNR and CDR2 FQNEAQ (reference sequence). The CDR3 loop reads CSSSWGGYGYTF. The DNA of the CDR3 is TGTTCCAGCAGCTGGGGGGGTTATGGCTACACCTTC. The full variable domain, completed using reference TRBV7-9 and TRBJ1-2, is DTGVSQNPRHKITKRGQNVTFRCDPISEHNRLYWYRQTLGQGPEFLTYFQNEAQLEKSRLLSDRFSAERPKGSFSTLEIQRTEQGDSAMYLCSSSWGGYGYTFGSGTRLTVV.

This clone appeared a single time. The chain combines TRBV6-6 with TRBJ1-2, with TRBD1 matching over 9 bases. The CDR3 runs 16 residues. The germline V gene encodes CDR1 MNHNY and CDR2 SVGAGI (reference sequence). V shed 6 bases, J shed 4 bases, and the junction held 12 bases outside the gene matches. The CDR3 nucleotides read TGTGCCAGCAGCTTACTTAGGGGACAGGGCCTCTATGGCTACACCTTC. Translation: CASSLLRGQGLYGYTF.